Given below is one T cell receptor (beta chain) in context. Its antigen is as yet unknown. The data were obtained in a study of T cell responses to AZD1222 COVID-19 vaccine. Study-wide findings and caveats: Across the whole spike, CD4 TCRs peaked at regions 160-218 and 743-854. Clonal diversity was possibly underestimated; the donors were predominantly white British and more often female. Scientists sampled the repertoires only once the peak T cell response had passed.

CDR1 is KGHSH and CDR2 is LQKENI in the germline V gene. Trimming stripped 8 bases from V and 0 bases from J, with 14 bases between. CDR3 length: 15 residues. Using immunoSEQ multiplex PCR, the repertoire was profiled, and TCRdb retains in-frame clones only, with some absent. Of roughly 120,000 clones listed, roughly 85% were seen once; the top ten hold 3.5% to 5.5%. The sequenced sample was peripheral blood, obtained 28 days after the second AZD1222 dose. The chain has TRBV18 and TRBJ1-5; D might be TRBD1 (5 bases). This sequence originates from an adult who received the AZD1222 COVID-19 vaccine. CDR3 region: CASATTTDSNQPQHF. CDR3 bases: TGTGCCAGCGCGACCACGACAGATAGCAATCAGCCCCAGCATTTT.